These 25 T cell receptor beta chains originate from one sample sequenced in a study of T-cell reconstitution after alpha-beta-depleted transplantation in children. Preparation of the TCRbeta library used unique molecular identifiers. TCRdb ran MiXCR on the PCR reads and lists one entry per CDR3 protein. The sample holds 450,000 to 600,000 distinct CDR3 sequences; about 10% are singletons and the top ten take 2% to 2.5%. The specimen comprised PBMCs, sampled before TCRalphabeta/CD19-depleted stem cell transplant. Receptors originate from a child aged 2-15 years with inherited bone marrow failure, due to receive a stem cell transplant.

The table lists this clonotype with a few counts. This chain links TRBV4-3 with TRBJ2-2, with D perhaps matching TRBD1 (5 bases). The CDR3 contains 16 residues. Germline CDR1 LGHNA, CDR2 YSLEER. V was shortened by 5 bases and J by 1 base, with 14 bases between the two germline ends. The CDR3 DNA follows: TGCGCCAGCAGCACCCGTAGGGGCTGGAACACCGGGGAGCTGTTTTTT. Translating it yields CASSTRRGWNTGELFF.

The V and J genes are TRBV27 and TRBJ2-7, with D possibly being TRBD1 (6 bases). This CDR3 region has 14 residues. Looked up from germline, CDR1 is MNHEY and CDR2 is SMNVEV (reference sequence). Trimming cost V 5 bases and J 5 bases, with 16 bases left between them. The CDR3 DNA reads TGTGCCAGCAGTACCAATAGGGGGAGTCACGAGCAGTACTTC. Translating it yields CASSTNRGSHEQYF.

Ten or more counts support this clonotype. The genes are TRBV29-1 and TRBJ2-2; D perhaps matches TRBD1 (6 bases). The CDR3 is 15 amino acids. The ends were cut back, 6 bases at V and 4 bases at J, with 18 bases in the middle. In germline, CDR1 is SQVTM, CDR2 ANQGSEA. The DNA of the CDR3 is TGCAGCGTCGAGTCGATGGACAGAGCCACCGGGGAGCTGTTTTTT. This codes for CSVESMDRATGELFF.

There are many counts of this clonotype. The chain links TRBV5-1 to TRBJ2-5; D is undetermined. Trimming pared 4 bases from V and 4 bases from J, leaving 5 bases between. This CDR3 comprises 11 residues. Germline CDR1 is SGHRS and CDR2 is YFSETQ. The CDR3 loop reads CASSGTETQYF. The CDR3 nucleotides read TGCGCCAGCAGCGGAACAGAGACCCAGTACTTC.

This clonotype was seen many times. CDR3 in amino acids: CSASDMLGEQYF. In DNA form, the CDR3 reads TGCAGTGCGTCGGACATGCTTGGCGAGCAGTACTTC. J is TRBJ2-7 and V is TRBV20-1; D is possibly TRBD1 (5 bases). The germline V gene has CDR1 DFQATT and CDR2 SNEGSKA (reference sequence). The CDR3 covers 12 residues. Trimming removed 6 bases from V and 6 bases from J, with 15 bases in between.

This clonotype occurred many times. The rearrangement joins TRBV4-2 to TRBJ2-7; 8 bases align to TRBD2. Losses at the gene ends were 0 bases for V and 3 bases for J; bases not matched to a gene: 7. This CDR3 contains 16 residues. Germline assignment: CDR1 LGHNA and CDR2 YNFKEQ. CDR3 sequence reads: CASSQDIQRESYEQYF. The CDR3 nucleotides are TGTGCCAGCAGCCAAGATATACAGCGGGAGAGCTACGAGCAGTACTTC.

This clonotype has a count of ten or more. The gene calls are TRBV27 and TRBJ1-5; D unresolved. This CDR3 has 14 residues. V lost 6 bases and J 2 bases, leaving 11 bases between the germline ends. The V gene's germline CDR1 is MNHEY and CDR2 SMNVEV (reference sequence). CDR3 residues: CASRLGGGNQPQHF. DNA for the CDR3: TGTGCCAGCAGACTTGGCGGGGGCAATCAGCCCCAGCATTTT.

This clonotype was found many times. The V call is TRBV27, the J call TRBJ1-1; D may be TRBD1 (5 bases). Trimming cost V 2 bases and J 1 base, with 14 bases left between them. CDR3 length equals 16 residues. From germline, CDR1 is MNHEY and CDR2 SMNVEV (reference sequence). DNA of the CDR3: TGTGCCAGCAGTTTAGAGGGGTGGGGTAAGAACACTGAAGCTTTCTTT. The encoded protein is CASSLEGWGKNTEAFF.

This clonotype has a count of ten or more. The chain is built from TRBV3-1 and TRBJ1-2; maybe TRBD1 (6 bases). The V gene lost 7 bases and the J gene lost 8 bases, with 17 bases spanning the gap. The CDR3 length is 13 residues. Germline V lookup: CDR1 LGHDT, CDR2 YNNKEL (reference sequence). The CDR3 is CASTTGNDWGYTF. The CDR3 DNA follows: TGTGCCAGCACCACAGGGAACGACTGGGGCTACACCTTC.

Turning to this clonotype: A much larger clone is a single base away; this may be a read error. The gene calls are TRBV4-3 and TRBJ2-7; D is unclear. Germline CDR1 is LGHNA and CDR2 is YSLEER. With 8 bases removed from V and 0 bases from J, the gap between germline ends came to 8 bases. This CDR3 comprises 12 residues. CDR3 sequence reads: CASVGFSYEQYF. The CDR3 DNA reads TGCGCCAGCGTAGGGTTCTCCTACGAGCAGTACTTC.

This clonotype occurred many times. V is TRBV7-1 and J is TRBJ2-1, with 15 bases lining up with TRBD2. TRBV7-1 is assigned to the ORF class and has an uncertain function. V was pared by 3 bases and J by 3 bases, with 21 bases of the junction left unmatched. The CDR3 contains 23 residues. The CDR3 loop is CASSSRGGGLAGGSPYLYNEQFF. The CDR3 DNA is TGTGCCAGCAGCTCCCGGGGAGGCGGACTAGCGGGAGGGTCCCCCTACCTCTACAATGAGCAGTTCTTC.

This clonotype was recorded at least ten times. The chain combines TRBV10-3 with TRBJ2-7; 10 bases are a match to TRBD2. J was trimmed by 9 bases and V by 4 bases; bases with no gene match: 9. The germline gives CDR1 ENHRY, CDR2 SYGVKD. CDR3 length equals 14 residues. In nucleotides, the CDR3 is TGTGCCATCAGTGGGACTAGCGGACCCACTCGGCAGTACTTC. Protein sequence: CAISGTSGPTRQYF.

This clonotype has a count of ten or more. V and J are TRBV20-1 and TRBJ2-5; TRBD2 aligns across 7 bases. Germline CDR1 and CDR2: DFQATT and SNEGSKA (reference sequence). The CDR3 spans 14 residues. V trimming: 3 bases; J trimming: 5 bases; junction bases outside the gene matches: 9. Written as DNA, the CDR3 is TGCAGTGCTAGTCCTGGACTAGAATCGGAGACCCAGTACTTC. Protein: CSASPGLESETQYF.

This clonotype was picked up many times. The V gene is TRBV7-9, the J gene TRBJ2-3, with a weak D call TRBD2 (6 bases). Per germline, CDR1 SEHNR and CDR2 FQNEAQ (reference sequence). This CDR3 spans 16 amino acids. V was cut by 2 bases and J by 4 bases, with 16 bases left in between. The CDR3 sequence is CASSLQASVGADTQYF. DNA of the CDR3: TGTGCCAGCAGCTTACAGGCTAGCGTGGGGGCAGATACGCAGTATTTT.

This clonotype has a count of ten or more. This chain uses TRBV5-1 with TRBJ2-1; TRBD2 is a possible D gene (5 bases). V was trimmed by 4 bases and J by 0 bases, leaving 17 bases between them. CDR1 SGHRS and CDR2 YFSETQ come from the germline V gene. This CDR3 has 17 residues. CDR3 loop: CASSRSTRADSYNEQFF. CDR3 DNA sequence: TGCGCCAGCAGCCGGTCCACTAGAGCGGACTCCTACAATGAGCAGTTCTTC.

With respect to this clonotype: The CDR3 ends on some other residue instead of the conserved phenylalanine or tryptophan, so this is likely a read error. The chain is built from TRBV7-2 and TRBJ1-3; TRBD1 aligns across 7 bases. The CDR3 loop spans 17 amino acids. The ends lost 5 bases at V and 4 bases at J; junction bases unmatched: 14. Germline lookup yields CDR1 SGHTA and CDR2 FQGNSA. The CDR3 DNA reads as TGTGCCAGCAGCCTCGACCCCCGGACAGGTTGGGGAAACACCATATATTCT. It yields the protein CASSLDPRTGWGNTIYS.

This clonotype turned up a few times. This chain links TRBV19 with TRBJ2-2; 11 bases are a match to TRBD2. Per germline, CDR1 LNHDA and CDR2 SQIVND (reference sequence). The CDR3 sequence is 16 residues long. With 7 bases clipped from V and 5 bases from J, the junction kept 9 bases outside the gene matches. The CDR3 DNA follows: TGTGCCAGTAATCGCCCCACTAGCGGGAGTACCGGGGAGCTGTTTTTT. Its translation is CASNRPTSGSTGELFF.

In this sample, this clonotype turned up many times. CDR3 protein: CSVEERQGIYEQYF. The CDR3 DNA reads TGCAGCGTTGAAGAACGGCAGGGGATTTACGAGCAGTACTTC. The chain is built from TRBV29-1 and TRBJ2-7; TRBD1 might be the D (6 bases). Germline CDR1 and CDR2: SQVTM and ANQGSEA. The length of the CDR3 is 14 residues. Trimming stripped 0 bases from V and 4 bases from J, with 13 bases between.

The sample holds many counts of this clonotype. The CDR3 DNA sequence: TGCGCCAGCAGCCAAGAGACTACTAGAGCCAAAAACATTCAGTACTTC. Amino acid sequence: CASSQETTRAKNIQYF. The chain has TRBV4-1 and TRBJ2-4, with D possibly TRBD2 on 5 matching bases. Per the germline V gene, CDR1 is MGHRA and CDR2 is YSYEKL. V gave up 0 bases and J gave up 0 bases, with 9 bases separating them. The CDR3 contains 16 residues.

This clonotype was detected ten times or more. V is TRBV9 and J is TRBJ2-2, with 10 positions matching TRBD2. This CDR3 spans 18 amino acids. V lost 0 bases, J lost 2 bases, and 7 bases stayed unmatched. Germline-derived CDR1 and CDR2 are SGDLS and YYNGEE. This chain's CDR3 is CASSVGVGLAVNTGELFF. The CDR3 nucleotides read TGTGCCAGCAGCGTAGGGGTAGGACTAGCGGTAAACACCGGGGAGCTGTTTTTT.

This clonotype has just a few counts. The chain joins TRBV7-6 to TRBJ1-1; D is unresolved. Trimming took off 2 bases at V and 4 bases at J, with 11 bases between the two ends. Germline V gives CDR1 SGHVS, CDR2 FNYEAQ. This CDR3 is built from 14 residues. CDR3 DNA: TGTGCCAGCAGCTTAAGGCAGGCTTCCACTGAAGCTTTCTTT. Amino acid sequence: CASSLRQASTEAFF.

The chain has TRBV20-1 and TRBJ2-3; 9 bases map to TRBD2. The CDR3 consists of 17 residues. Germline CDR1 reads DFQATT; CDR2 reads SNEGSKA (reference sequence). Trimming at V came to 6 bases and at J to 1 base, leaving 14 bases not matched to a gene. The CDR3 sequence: CSAEAGGRARGTDTQYF. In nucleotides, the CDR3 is TGCAGTGCAGAAGCGGGCGGGAGGGCCCGGGGCACAGATACGCAGTATTTT.

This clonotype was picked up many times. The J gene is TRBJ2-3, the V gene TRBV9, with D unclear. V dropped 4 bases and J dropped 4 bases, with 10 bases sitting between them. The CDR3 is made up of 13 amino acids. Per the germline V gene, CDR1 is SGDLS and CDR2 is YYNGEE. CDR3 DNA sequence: TGTGCCAGCAGCTTTTCCCCGGCAGATACGCAGTATTTT. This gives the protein CASSFSPADTQYF. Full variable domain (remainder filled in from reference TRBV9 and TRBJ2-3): DSGVTQTPKHLITATGQRVTLRCSPRSGDLSVYWYQQSLDQGLQFLIQYYNGEERAKGNILERFSAQQFPDLHSELNLSSLELGDSALYFCASSFSPADTQYFGPGTRLTVL.

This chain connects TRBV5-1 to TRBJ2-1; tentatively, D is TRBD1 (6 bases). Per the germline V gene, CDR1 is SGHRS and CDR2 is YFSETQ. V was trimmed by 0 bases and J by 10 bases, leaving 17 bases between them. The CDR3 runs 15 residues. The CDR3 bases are TGCGCCAGCAGCTTGGCAGGGGCCTGGGCTAGCGAGCAGTTCTTC. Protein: CASSLAGAWASEQFF.

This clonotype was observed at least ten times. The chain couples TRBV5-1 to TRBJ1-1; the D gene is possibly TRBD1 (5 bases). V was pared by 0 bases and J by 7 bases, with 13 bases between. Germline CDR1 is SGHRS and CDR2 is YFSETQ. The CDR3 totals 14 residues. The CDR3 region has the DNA TGCGCCAGCAGCTTGGCAGACAGACCTAATGAAGCTTTCTTT. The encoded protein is CASSLADRPNEAFF.